This T cell receptor (beta chain) derives from a study of cytomegalovirus exposure and HLA in healthy donors (dated by TCRdb to the late 2010s). Regarding the study in general: In an earlier analysis of 587 of the donors, approximately 300 Gb of sequence data and 100 million or so unique TCR beta sequences from 150 million to 200 million T cells were reported. Donor age, sex, ethnicity and CMV serostatus were compiled together with the repertoire data. In addition to the first cohort of around 670 subjects, a separate validation cohort of 120 different subjects was used. The study aimed to test whether signatures of past pathogen exposure could be identified by cataloging public T cell receptors. All discovery cohort repertoires had been generated on a single sequencing platform. Typing coverage varied by locus: about 620-630 donors for A, B, C, DRB1 and DQB1; approximately 500 for DQA1; more than 600 for DPA1; approximately 450 for DPB1. To study patterns of TCR occurrence, a later analysis re-analyzed previously published TCR beta repertoires from several hundred donors and added high-resolution HLA genotyping. Because of strong linkage in the cohort, four to six DR-DQ haplotypes were treated as single units for association and clustering. An early release that covered fewer than 800 HLA-typed donors contained about 300 gigabases of sequencing data and approximately 85 million unique TCR sequences. The study profiled the T cell repertoires of 666 subjects by immunosequencing and related them to cytomegalovirus serostatus. Across approximately 400 genotyped donors of the cohort, an average of roughly 250,000 unique TCR beta nucleotide sequences per donor were sequenced, and 15% to 20% of those sequences were non-productive. The study combined high-throughput TCR immunosequencing, statistical association of individual TCRs with disease status, and machine learning to predict cytomegalovirus infection status. An earlier analysis of several hundred of the donors applied high-throughput TCR beta sequencing to assess whether each TCR beta V gene segment acted as functional or pseudogenic. Both class I and class II loci were covered by HLA typing, at four-digit resolution. Of the roughly 390 genotyped donors, 81% fell in the genetic ancestry cluster associated with self-reported Caucasian donors. A later genetic analysis took genome-wide SNP genotypes for about 65% of the 666 donors and used that subset as a discovery cohort. The later analysis used no new phenotypic data to find candidate immune exposures, relying instead on TCR beta sequences and their occurrence across donors.

From the cysteine up to the phenylalanine, the CDR3 has a length of 17 residues. The CDR3 DNA has 51 bases and is translated from base 1. Trimming takes 5 bases off V and 5 bases off J; junction bases not matched to a gene: 12. CDR1 and CDR2 are read off the germline V gene (reference sequence) as MNHEY and SMNVEV. A note on this clone: No cognate antigen has been identified for it.

General findings and caveats noted by the study authors: Compared with the roughly 670-donor mean, donors in an Asian-associated ancestry cluster had fewer N-insertions in productive TCRs, according to a later genetic analysis. A later analysis associated around 16,000 TCR beta sequences with specific HLA alleles at a false discovery rate of 0.05. Assigning TCR associations to individual alleles was difficult when HLA alleles, especially DR and DQ, strongly co-occurred. Correlated functional status among segregating V segments might reflect linkage disequilibrium, but an unknown experimental factor could not be ruled out. Across donors, most TCR sequences were observed very rarely, whereas some public TCRs were present in many individuals. The authors suggested that the approach could potentially be generalized to other disease states and immunological phenotypes. In a later analysis, HLA-associated TCR beta chains were found to be more clonally expanded and to have lower generation probabilities than equally common non-associated chains. In a later analysis, several top co-occurrence clusters were reported to appear linked to parvovirus B19, influenza, CMV and Epstein-Barr virus. CMV serostatus was the only immune exposure information available for the cohort. Some IMGT-functional V segments, including TRBV6-2 and TRBV6-3, could not be told apart with the 87-base-pair reads, so those segments were excluded. A later genetic analysis associated a missense DCLRE1C variant with V-gene and J-gene trimming of TCR beta chains, and an independent cohort replicated the association. In vitro tests confirmed that a few of the cytomegalovirus-associated TCR beta chains recognize cytomegalovirus antigens. A further reported finding was that TCR beta sequences accurately predicted the HLA-A and HLA-B alleles for most subjects in the first cohort. A later analysis found that most CMV-associated TCR beta chains appeared HLA-restricted, with HLA associations seemingly driven largely by CMV exposure. In an earlier analysis of under 600 of the donors, most TCR beta V segments were observed in productive rearrangements about 87% or about 30% of the time, broadly matching IMGT annotations. This cohort had only TCR beta chains sequenced, and the lack of alpha or paired-chain data limited which features could be detected. Roughly uniform sequencing depth across donors was assumed in presence/absence analyses, although this assumption may not hold. In both the original and validation cohorts, the classifier was reported to diagnose cytomegalovirus status with high specificity and sensitivity. A cluster of highly shared sequence variants was judged likely to be a technical artifact of the sequencing pipeline. Because HLA typing was missing for some donors at each locus, association tests included only the typed subset. In a later analysis, TCR association rates were found to vary across HLA loci, with the most associated TCRs seen for DRB1 alleles and the fewest for HLA-C alleles. Over 15 rarely observed V segments, including chromosome 9 orphons, were excluded from the earlier analysis of approximately 500 of the donors because counts were too low. The study listed 150 to 200 TCR beta chains as associated with cytomegalovirus.

The cohort consisted of hundreds of healthy bone marrow donors. At the time of sampling, every cohort member was nominally healthy, though immune exposures that went unrecorded were likely present. The donor tested CMV seronegative and was one of the 352 seronegative cohort members. Every donor gave a peripheral blood sample, and the peripheral blood mononuclear cells from that sample were used for TCR beta sequencing. Genomic DNA was extracted from the blood cell samples with the Qiagen DNeasy Blood Extraction Kit. Libraries came from the immunoSEQ multiplex PCR assay. The multiplex PCR relied on a mix of 60 forward primers for TCR Vbeta segments and 13 reverse primers for TCR Jbeta segments. The CDR3 region of rearranged TCR beta genes was amplified from genomic DNA with a multiplex PCR assay. Amplified TCR beta libraries were sequenced as 87-base-pair reads on the Illumina HiSeq System. On the authors' methods: In a later analysis, approximately 74 million unique TCR beta chains were counted across the approximately 620 repertoires, and approximately 9.9 million of these chains were shared by at least two donors. A nearest-neighbor algorithm error-corrected the raw reads and collapsed the reads into unique sequences, merging closely related sequences to remove PCR and sequencing errors. CDR3 sequences were aligned to IMGT reference sequences to assign V, D and J gene segments. For a sequence to be retained, at least a six-nucleotide match to both a V gene segment and a J gene segment was required. A rearrangement was called productive if the CDR3 had no stop codons and remained in frame with V and J, and every other rearrangement was called non-productive. CDR3 was defined by IMGT convention, running from the second conserved V-encoded cysteine to the conserved J-encoded phenylalanine. Sequences without an unambiguous match to a single V gene segment were excluded from the earlier analysis of approximately 600 of the donors. An earlier analysis of 500 to 700 of the donors classified V segments as functional when productive rearrangements were above 56.7% and as segregating when the standard deviation between donors was above 5%. To diagnose cytomegalovirus status from the catalog of TCR beta chain sequences, a statistical classification framework was built. V and J gene assignment, in a later analysis, came from comparing TCR nucleotide sequences with IMGT/GENE-DB human TR gene sequences. A later analysis assigned CDR3 sequences and most-parsimonious VDJ recombination scenarios with the TCRdist pipeline. In a later analysis, every TCR beta chain was defined by the combination of its CDR3 amino acid sequence and its V-gene family, and reads without a unique V-gene family were dropped. In a later analysis, approximately 640 highly shared, low-generation-probability nucleotide sequences were removed to address suspected cross-contamination and a sequencing artifact. A later analysis calculated a clonal expansion index for each public chain from normalized within-repertoire ranks of inferred template counts. In a later analysis, generation probabilities were computed using a VDJ recombination model fitted to out-of-frame rearrangements, and the results were checked against IGoR. In a later analysis, TCR-TCR, TCR-HLA and TCR-CMV co-occurrence was scored with hypergeometric tests, and a repertoire-size bias correction was applied to TCR pairs. False discovery rates were estimated in a later analysis by permuting HLA or CMV assignments 20 times. In a later analysis, co-occurring TCRs were grouped with DBSCAN, and TCRdist sequence similarity was added when clustering was performed within HLA-allele-positive subsets. Co-occurrence clustering excluded repertoires with fewer than 30,000 or more than 120,000 public chains, plus five with anomalous nucleotide sharing. The immuneACCESS repertoire file appears here via TCRdb, limited to in-frame rearrangements. These files lack a portion of the clones; in checked studies, under half of the deficit traces to unresolved V genes, and the cause of the others is not known. The V and J calls and clone size were taken over from that table, and D and trimming were inferred from the DNA. This sample's table carries around 110,000 clones. The ten largest clonotypes hold around 3.4% of the sample.

The sequence links TRBV27 to TRBJ2-2, with 9 middle bases fitting TRBD1. The source is a man aged 25 to 40 in good health and CMV-seronegative. The material sequenced was PBMCs. The bases are TGTGCCAGCAGTGCCGATCGCGGGACAGGGAGGACCGGGGAGCTGTTTTTT. It is translated as CASSADRGTGRTGELFF.